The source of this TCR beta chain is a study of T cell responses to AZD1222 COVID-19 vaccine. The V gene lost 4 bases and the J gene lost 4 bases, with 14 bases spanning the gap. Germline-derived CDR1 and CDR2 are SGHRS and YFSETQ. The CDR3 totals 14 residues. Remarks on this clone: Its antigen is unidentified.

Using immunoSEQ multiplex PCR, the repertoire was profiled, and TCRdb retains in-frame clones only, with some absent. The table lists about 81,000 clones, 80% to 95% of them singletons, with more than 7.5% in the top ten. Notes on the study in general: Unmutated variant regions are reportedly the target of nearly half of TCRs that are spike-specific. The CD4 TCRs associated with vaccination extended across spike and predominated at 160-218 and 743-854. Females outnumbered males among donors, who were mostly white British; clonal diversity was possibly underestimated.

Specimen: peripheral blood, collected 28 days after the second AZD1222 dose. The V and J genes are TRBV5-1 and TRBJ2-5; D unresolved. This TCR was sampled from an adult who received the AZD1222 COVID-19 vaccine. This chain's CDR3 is CASSPPGGGETQYF. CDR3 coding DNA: TGCGCCAGCAGCCCGCCGGGTGGTGGAGAGACCCAGTACTTC.